This T cell receptor beta chain originates from a study of T cells in Graves' hyperthyroidism and ophthalmopathy. Disease duration under 2 months; hyperthyroidism patients were aged 18 to 65. RNA transcripts yielded amplified TCR beta CDR3 regions. Carried out on the TCR CDR3, a first-round RT-PCR used the HTBI primer set. TCRdb reprocessed the multiplex PCR reads with MiXCR, giving one entry per CDR3 protein. The sample has about 350,000 distinct CDR3 sequences, 14% seen once; the top ten hold under 30%. This clonotype appeared many times. Its antigen is undetermined. Overall study results and limits: Clonotypes that were expanded in thyroid above 0.001 mostly appeared in blood too.

The CDR3 consists of 11 residues. Trimming took off 6 bases at V and 2 bases at J, with 4 bases between the two ends. CDR1 and CDR2 (germline): SGHRS, YFSETQ. The chain employs TRBV5-1 and TRBJ2-3; no clear D. The sequenced material came from blood. The receptor was derived from a woman aged 25 to 39 with Graves' hyperthyroidism. In DNA form, the CDR3 reads TGCGCCAGCAAAAACACAGATACGCAGTATTTT. Translating gives CASKNTDTQYF.